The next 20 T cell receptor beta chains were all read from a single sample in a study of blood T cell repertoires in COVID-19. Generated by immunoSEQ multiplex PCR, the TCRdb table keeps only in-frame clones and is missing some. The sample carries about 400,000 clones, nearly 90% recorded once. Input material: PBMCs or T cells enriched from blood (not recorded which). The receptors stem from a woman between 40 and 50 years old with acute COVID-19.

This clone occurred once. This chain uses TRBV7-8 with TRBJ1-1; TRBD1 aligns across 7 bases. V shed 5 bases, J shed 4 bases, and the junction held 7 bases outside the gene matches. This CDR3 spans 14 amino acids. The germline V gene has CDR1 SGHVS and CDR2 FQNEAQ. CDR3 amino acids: CASSLPTGPTEAFF. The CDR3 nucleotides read TGTGCCAGCAGCCTCCCGACAGGGCCCACTGAAGCTTTCTTT.

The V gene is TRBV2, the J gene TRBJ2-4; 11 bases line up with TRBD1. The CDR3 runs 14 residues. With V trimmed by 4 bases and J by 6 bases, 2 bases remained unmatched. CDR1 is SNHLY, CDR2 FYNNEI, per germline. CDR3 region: CASSGGTGGNIQYF. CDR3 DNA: TGTGCCAGCAGTGGCGGGACAGGGGGAAACATTCAGTACTTC.

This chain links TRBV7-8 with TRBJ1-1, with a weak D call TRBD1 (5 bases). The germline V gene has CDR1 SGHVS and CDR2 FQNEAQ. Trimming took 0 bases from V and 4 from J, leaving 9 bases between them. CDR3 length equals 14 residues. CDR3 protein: CASSLAEGITEAFF. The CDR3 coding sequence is TGTGCCAGCAGCTTAGCGGAGGGGATCACTGAAGCTTTCTTT.

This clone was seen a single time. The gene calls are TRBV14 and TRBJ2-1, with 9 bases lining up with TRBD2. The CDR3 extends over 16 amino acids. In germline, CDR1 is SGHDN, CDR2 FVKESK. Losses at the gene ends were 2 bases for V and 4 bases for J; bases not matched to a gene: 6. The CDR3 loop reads CASSQRLAARYNEQFF. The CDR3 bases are TGTGCCAGCAGCCAACGACTAGCGGCTCGTTACAATGAGCAGTTCTTC.

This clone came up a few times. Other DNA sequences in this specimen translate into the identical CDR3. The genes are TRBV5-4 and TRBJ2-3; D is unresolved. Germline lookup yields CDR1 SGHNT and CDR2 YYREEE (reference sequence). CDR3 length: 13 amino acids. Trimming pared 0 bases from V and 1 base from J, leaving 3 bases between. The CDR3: CASSLGGTDTQYF. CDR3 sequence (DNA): TGTGCCAGCAGCTTGGGCGGCACAGATACGCAGTATTTT.

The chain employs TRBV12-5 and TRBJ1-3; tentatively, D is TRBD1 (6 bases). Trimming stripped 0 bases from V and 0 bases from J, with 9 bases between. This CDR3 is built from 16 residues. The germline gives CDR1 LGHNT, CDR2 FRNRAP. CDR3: CASGLVLGASGNTIYF. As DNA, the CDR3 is TGTGCTAGTGGTTTGGTACTGGGGGCCTCTGGAAACACCATATATTTT.

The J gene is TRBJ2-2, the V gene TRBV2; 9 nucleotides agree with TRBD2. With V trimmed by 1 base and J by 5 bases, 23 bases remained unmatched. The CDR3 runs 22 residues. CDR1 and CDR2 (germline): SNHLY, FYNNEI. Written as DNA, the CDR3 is TGTGCCAGCAGTGAAGGAACCCGGTTAACGTATAGCGGGGGCCGAAGGACCGGGGAGCTGTTTTTT. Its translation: CASSEGTRLTYSGGRRTGELFF. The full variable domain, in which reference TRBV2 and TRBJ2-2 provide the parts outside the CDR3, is EPEVTQTPSHQVTQMGQEVILRCVPISNHLYFYWYRQILGQKVEFLVSFYNNEISEKSEIFDDQFSVERPDGSNFTLKIRSTKLEDSAMYFCASSEGTRLTYSGGRRTGELFFGEGSRLTVL.

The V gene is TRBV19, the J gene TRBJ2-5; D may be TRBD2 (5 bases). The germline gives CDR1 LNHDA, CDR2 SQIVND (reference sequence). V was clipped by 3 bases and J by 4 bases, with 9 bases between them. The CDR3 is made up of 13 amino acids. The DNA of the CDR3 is TGTGCCAGTAGTATGGGTAGCGTAGAGACCCAGTACTTC. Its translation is CASSMGSVETQYF. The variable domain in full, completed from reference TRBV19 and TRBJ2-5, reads DGGITQSPKYLFRKEGQNVTLSCEQNLNHDAMYWYRQDPGQGLRLIYYSQIVNDFQKGDIAEGYSVSREKKESFPLTVTSAQKNPTAFYLCASSMGSVETQYFGPGTRLLVL.

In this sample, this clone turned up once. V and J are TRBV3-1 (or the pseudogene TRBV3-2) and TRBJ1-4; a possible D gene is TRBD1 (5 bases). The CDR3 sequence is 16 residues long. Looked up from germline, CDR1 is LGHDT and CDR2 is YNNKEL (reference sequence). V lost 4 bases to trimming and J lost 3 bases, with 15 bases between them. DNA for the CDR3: TGTGCCAGCAGCCCAAGGAGGGGAAGGGCTAATGAAAAACTGTTTTTT. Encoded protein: CASSPRRGRANEKLFF.

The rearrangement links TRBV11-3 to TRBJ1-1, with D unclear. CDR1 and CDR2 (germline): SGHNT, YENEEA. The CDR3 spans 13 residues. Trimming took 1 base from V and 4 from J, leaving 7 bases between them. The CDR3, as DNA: TGTGCCAGCAGCTTAGGTCGGGGCACTGAAGCTTTCTTT. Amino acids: CASSLGRGTEAFF.

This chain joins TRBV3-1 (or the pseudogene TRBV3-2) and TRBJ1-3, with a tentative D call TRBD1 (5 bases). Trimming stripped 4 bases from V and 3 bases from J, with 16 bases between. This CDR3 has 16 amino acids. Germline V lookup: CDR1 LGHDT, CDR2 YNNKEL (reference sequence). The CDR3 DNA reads TGTGCCAGCAGCCCACGGGGGGGATCAAGTGGAAACACCATATATTTT. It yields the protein CASSPRGGSSGNTIYF.

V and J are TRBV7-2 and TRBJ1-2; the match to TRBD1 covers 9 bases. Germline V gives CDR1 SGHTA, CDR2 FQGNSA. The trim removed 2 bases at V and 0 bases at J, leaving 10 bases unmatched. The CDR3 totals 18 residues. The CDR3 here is CASSLIGTGSFSNYGYTF. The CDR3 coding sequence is TGTGCCAGCAGCTTAATAGGGACAGGGTCGTTTTCTAACTATGGCTACACCTTC.

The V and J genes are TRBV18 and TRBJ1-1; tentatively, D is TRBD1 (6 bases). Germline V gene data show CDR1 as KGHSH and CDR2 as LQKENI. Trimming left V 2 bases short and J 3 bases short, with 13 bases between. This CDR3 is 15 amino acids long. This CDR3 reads CASSPDGGLHTEAFF. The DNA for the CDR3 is TGTGCCAGCTCACCAGACGGGGGGCTGCACACTGAAGCTTTCTTT.

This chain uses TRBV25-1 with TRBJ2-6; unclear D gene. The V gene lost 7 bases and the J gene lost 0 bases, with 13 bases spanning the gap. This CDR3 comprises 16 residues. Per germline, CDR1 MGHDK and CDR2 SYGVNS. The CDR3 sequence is CASKRSRGSGANVLTF. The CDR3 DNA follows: TGTGCCAGCAAGAGGTCCCGTGGCTCTGGGGCCAACGTCCTGACTTTC.

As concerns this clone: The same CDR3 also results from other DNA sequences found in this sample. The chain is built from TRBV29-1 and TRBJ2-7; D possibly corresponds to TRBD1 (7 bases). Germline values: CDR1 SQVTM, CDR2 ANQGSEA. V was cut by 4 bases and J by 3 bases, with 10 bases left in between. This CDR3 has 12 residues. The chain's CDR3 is CSVGQGGYEQYF. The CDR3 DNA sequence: TGCAGCGTTGGTCAGGGGGGCTACGAGCAGTACTTC.

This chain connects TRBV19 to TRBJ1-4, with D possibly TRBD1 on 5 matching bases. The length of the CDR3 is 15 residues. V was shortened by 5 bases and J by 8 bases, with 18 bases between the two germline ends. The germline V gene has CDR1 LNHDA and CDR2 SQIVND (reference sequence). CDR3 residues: CASSDRRAGYEKLFF. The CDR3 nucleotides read TGTGCCAGTAGTGACCGACGGGCAGGGTACGAAAAACTGTTTTTT.

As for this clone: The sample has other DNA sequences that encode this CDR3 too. In DNA, the CDR3 is TGTGCCAGCAGCGTAGATCAGGGGGCTGGTGAGACCCAGTACTTC. It specifies CASSVDQGAGETQYF. This chain connects TRBV9 to TRBJ2-5, with TRBD1 matching 8 bases. Germline trimming cut 0 bases from V and 5 bases from J; bases unmatched to any gene: 6. The CDR3 extends over 15 amino acids. Per the germline V gene, CDR1 is SGDLS and CDR2 is YYNGEE.

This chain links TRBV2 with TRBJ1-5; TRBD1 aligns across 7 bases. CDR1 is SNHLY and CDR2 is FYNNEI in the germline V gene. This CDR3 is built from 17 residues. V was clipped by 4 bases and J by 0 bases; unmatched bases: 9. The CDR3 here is CASSGQGAPYSNQPQHF. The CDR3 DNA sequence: TGTGCCAGCAGTGGACAGGGAGCCCCATATAGCAATCAGCCCCAGCATTTT.

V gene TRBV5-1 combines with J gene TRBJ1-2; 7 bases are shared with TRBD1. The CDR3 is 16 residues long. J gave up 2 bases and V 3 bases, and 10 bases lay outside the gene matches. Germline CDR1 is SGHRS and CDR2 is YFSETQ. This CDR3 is CASSWGTVAANYGYTF. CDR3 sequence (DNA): TGCGCCAGCAGCTGGGGGACAGTGGCGGCCAACTATGGCTACACCTTC. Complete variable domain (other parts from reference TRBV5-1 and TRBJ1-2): KAGVTQTPRYLIKTRGQQVTLSCSPISGHRSVSWYQQTPGQGLQFLFEYFSETQRNKGNFPGRFSGRQFSNSRSEMNVSTLELGDSALYLCASSWGTVAANYGYTFGSGTRLTVV.

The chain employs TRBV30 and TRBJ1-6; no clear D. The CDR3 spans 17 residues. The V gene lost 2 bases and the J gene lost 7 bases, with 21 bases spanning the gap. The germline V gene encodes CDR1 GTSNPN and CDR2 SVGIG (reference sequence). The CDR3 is CAWSTNFNTEANSPLHF. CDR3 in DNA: TGTGCCTGGAGTACTAATTTTAACACGGAGGCCAATTCACCCCTCCACTTT.